The 15 T cell receptor beta chains below all came from one sample that was sequenced in a study of beta chain features in type 1 diabetes. Expressed TCRB transcripts were sequenced, since all the RNA that had been isolated was reverse transcribed. Here immunoSEQ multiplex PCR was the method, and the copy in TCRdb shows in-frame clones only, minus some. The table has hundreds of thousands of clones, about 32% seen once; the top ten hold about 0.065%. The sequenced sample was naive CD4+ T cells from blood. Receptor source: a young man in good health.

The rearrangement links TRBV7-2 to TRBJ2-1, with a weak D call TRBD1 (5 bases). CDR3 length: 15 amino acids. Trimming stripped 1 base from V and 2 bases from J, with 9 bases between. The germline V gene has CDR1 SGHTA and CDR2 FQGNSA. Here the CDR3 reads CASSLGQFPYNEQFF. The CDR3 nucleotides are TGTGCCAGCAGCTTAGGACAGTTTCCCTACAATGAGCAGTTCTTC. The full variable domain, rest sourced from reference TRBV7-2 and TRBJ2-1, is GAGVSQSPSNKVTEKGKDVELRCDPISGHTALYWYRQSLGQGLEFLIYFQGNSAPDKSGLPSDRFSAERTGGSVSTLTIQRTQQEDSAVYLCASSLGQFPYNEQFFGPGTRLTVL.

Note on this clone: The sample contains more than one DNA sequence encoding this CDR3. The chain couples TRBV27 to TRBJ2-3, with 12 bases lining up with TRBD2. CDR1 and CDR2 (germline): MNHEY, SMNVEV (reference sequence). Trimming took 6 bases from V and 1 from J; bases not matched to a gene: 2. There are 15 residues in the CDR3. CDR3 sequence reads: CASSRTSGGTDTQYF. In nucleotides, the CDR3 is TGTGCCAGCAGCCGGACTAGCGGGGGCACAGATACGCAGTATTTT.

The genes are TRBV7-2 and TRBJ2-7, with 11 positions matching TRBD2. With V trimmed by 5 bases and J by 12 bases, 3 bases remained unmatched. The CDR3 is 11 amino acids. CDR1 is SGHTA, CDR2 FQGNSA, per germline. In nucleotides, the CDR3 is TGTGCCAGCAGCCCTAGCGGGAGGTTGTACTTC. Its protein product is CASSPSGRLYF.

This clone turned up a few times. The gene calls are TRBV2 and TRBJ2-3; no firm D call. V was trimmed by 1 base and J by 3 bases, leaving 8 bases between them. The CDR3 totals 14 residues. CDR1 is SNHLY, CDR2 FYNNEI, per germline. The CDR3 nucleotides are TGTGCCAGCAGTGAAGGCTCAAGTACAGATACGCAGTATTTT. This translates into CASSEGSSTDTQYF. The complete variable domain, with remaining parts taken from reference TRBV2 and TRBJ2-3, reads EPEVTQTPSHQVTQMGQEVILRCVPISNHLYFYWYRQILGQKVEFLVSFYNNEISEKSEIFDDQFSVERPDGSNFTLKIRSTKLEDSAMYFCASSEGSSTDTQYFGPGTRLTVL.

DNA for the CDR3: TGTGCCTGGAGGCCTAGCGGGCTCACAGATACGCAGTATTTT. Translated, it gives CAWRPSGLTDTQYF. The J gene is TRBJ2-3, the V gene TRBV30, with 8 bases fitting TRBD2. V lost 3 bases and J lost 2; bases outside the gene matches: 4. From germline, CDR1 is GTSNPN and CDR2 SVGIG (reference sequence). The CDR3 is 14 residues long.

The V and J genes are TRBV15 and TRBJ2-7; the D is unclear. The V gene's germline CDR1 is LNHNV and CDR2 YYDKDF (reference sequence). Trimming stripped 4 bases from V and 2 bases from J, with 9 bases between. The CDR3 covers 13 residues. The CDR3 sequence: CATSTTLTYEQYF. The CDR3 bases are TGTGCCACCAGCACGACCCTTACCTACGAGCAGTACTTC.

V usage is TRBV7-2 and J usage is TRBJ1-2; D is undetermined. The CDR3 spans 13 residues. V lost 1 base and J lost 6, with 9 bases in between. Germline V gene sequence: CDR1 SGHTA, CDR2 FQGNSA. CDR3 region: CASSLGPGNGYTF. The CDR3 coding sequence is TGTGCCAGCAGCTTAGGGCCAGGAAATGGCTACACCTTC.

This clone was picked up a small number of times. In DNA, the CDR3 is TGCAGCGTCAATAGTCAGGGAGGAAACACTGAAGCTTTCTTT. As protein: CSVNSQGGNTEAFF. The rearrangement uses TRBV29-1 and TRBJ1-1; D possibly corresponds to TRBD1 (5 bases). This CDR3 comprises 14 residues. Germline lookup yields CDR1 SQVTM and CDR2 ANQGSEA. The V gene lost 6 bases and the J gene lost 2 bases, with 16 bases spanning the gap.

This chain links TRBV2 with TRBJ1-5; TRBD1 matches at 8 bases. Unmatched junction bases numbered 4, after V lost 3 bases and J lost 6 bases. Germline V CDR1 and CDR2: SNHLY, FYNNEI. This CDR3 has 14 residues. CDR3 region: CASSDTGGFQPQHF. For the CDR3, the DNA is TGTGCCAGCAGTGACACAGGGGGTTTTCAGCCCCAGCATTTT. Using reference TRBV2 and TRBJ1-5 for the parts outside the CDR3, the full variable domain is EPEVTQTPSHQVTQMGQEVILRCVPISNHLYFYWYRQILGQKVEFLVSFYNNEISEKSEIFDDQFSVERPDGSNFTLKIRSTKLEDSAMYFCASSDTGGFQPQHFGDGTRLSIL.

The chain is built from TRBV13 and TRBJ1-1; D gene unclear. Germline V lookup: CDR1 PRHDT, CDR2 FYEKMQ (reference sequence). The CDR3 contains 14 residues. V dropped 5 bases and J dropped 2 bases, with 12 bases sitting between them. As DNA, the CDR3 is TGTGCCAGCAGCCCGGGTCCCTCAAACACTGAAGCTTTCTTT. Its protein product is CASSPGPSNTEAFF.

This clone was counted between two and nine times. The sample carries other DNA sequences with the same CDR3. V and J are TRBV29-1 and TRBJ1-2; maybe TRBD1 (6 bases). The CDR3 is 12 amino acids. CDR1 and CDR2 (germline): SQVTM, ANQGSEA. Trimming removed 3 bases at V and 8 bases at J, with 13 bases between. The CDR3 here is CSVEAGAGGYTF. CDR3 in DNA: TGCAGCGTTGAGGCGGGGGCCGGCGGCTACACCTTC.

This clone was picked up a small number of times. J is TRBJ2-3 and V is TRBV7-2, with D perhaps matching TRBD1 or TRBD2 (6 bases each). Per germline, CDR1 SGHTA and CDR2 FQGNSA. This CDR3 has 18 amino acids. V lost 7 bases to trimming and J lost 4 bases, with 27 bases between them. As DNA, the CDR3 is TGTGCCAGCATCCCTGAGCCCGGCGGAGGGGGACGAGCAGATACGCAGTATTTT. Protein: CASIPEPGGGGRADTQYF.

This clone was observed a few times. CDR3 sequence: CAWSVLAGGNYNEQFF. CDR3 in DNA: TGTGCCTGGAGTGTCCTAGCGGGAGGAAACTACAATGAGCAGTTCTTC. The chain recombines TRBV30 with TRBJ2-1, with 11 bases that match TRBD2. The germline gives CDR1 GTSNPN, CDR2 SVGIG (reference sequence). V shed 0 bases, J shed 3 bases, and the junction held 4 bases outside the gene matches. This CDR3 spans 16 amino acids.

This clone was recorded a few times. Other DNA variants within this sample encode the same CDR3. CDR3 residues: CSVRTSDYEQYF. CDR3 DNA sequence: TGCAGCGTCCGGACTAGTGACTACGAGCAGTACTTC. The J gene is TRBJ2-7, the V gene TRBV29-1, with 7 positions matching TRBD2. The ends lost 6 bases at V and 3 bases at J; junction bases unmatched: 5. The CDR3 has 12 amino acids. Germline CDR1 is SQVTM and CDR2 is ANQGSEA.

This chain connects TRBV7-9 to TRBJ2-7; no reliable D call. The CDR3 length is 13 residues. Germline CDR1 SEHNR, CDR2 FQNEAQ (reference sequence). V was pared by 1 base and J by 1 base, with 5 bases between. The CDR3 region is CASSLVVSYEQYF. In nucleotides, the CDR3 is TGTGCCAGCAGCTTAGTAGTTTCCTACGAGCAGTACTTC.